The source of this T cell receptor (beta chain) is a study of T cells in Graves' hyperthyroidism and ophthalmopathy. This clonotype was seen repeatedly, ten times or more. The CDR3 loop spans 16 amino acids. J was trimmed by 3 bases and V by 3 bases; bases with no gene match: 7. TCR beta CDR3 regions were amplified from RNA. An initial round of RT-PCR targeting the TCR CDR3 relied on the HTBI primer set. TCRdb called the multiplex PCR reads again in MiXCR, with one record for every CDR3 protein. The profile shows 350,000 to 400,000 distinct CDR3 sequences, 19% of them singletons. The PBMCs were taken from 10 ml of fresh peripheral blood.

This sequence originates from a woman aged 18-29 years with Graves' hyperthyroidism. Sequenced input: blood. The chain has TRBV12-3 or TRBV12-4 and TRBJ2-7; 11 bases line up with TRBD2. As DNA, the CDR3 is TGTGCCAGCAGTTTTGGTAGACTAGCGGGGAACTACGAGCAGTACTTC. This codes for CASSFGRLAGNYEQYF.